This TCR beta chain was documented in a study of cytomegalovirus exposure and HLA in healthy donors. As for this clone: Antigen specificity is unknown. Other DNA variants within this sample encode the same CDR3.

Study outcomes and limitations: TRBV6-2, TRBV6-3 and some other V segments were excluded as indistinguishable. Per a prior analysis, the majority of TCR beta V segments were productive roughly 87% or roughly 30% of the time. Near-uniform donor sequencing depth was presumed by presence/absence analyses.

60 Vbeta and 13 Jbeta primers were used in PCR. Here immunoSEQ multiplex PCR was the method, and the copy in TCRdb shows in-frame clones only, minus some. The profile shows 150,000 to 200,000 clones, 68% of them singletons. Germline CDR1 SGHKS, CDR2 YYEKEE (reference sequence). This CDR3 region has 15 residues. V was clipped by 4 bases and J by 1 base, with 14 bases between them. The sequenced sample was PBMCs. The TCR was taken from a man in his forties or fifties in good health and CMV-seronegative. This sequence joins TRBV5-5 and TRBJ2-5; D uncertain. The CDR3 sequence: CASSLRRQSQETQYF. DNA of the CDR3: TGTGCCAGCAGCCTCCGCAGGCAGAGCCAAGAGACCCAGTACTTC.